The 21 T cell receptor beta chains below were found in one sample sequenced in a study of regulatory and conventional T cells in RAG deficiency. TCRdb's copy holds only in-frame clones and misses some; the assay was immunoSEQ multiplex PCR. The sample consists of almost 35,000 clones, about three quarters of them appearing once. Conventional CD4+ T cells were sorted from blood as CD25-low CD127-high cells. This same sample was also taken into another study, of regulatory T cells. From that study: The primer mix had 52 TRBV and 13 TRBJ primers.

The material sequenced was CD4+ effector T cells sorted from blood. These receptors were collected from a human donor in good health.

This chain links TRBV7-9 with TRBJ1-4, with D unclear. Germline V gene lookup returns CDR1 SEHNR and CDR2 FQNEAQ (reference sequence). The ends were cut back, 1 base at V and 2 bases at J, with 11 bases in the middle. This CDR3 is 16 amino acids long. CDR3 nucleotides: TGTGCCAGCAGCTTAGGGGCGTTGGCCACTAATGAAAAACTGTTTTTT. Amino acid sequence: CASSLGALATNEKLFF. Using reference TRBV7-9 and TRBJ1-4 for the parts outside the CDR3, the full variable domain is DTGVSQNPRHKITKRGQNVTFRCDPISEHNRLYWYRQTLGQGPEFLTYFQNEAQLEKSRLLSDRFSAERPKGSFSTLEIQRTEQGDSAMYLCASSLGALATNEKLFFGSGTQLSVL.

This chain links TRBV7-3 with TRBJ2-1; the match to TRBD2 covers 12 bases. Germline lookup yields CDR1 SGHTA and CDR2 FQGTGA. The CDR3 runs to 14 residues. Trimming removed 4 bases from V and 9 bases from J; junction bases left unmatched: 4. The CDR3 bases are TGTGCCAGCAGCTCCCTAGCGGGGGGGGCTGAGCAGTTCTTC. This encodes CASSSLAGGAEQFF.

The CDR3 spells CASSLLGTSGVTDTQYF. For the CDR3, the DNA is TGTGCCAGCAGCTTATTAGGGACTAGCGGTGTCACAGATACGCAGTATTTT. The chain has TRBV11-2 and TRBJ2-3, with TRBD2 matching over 11 bases. The V gene's germline CDR1 is SGHAT and CDR2 FQNNGV. V shed 2 bases and J 2 bases; nucleotides not matched to a gene: 6. This CDR3 contains 17 residues.

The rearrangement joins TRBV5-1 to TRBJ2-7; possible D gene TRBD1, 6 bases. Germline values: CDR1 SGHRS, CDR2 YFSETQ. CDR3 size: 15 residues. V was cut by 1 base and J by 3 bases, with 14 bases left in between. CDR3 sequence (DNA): TGCGCCAGCAGCTTGATCGCAGGGGAAGGCTACGAGCAGTACTTC. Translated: CASSLIAGEGYEQYF.

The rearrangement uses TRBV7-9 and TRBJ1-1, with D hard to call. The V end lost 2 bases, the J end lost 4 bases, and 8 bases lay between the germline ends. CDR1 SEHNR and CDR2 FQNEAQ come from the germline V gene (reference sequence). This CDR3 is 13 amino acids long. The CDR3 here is CASSLQAPTEAFF. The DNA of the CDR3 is TGTGCCAGCAGCTTACAGGCGCCCACTGAAGCTTTCTTT.

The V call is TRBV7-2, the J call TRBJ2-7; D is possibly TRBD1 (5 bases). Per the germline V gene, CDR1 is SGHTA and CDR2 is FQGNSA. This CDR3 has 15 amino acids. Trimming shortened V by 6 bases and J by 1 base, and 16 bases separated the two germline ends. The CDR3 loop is CASRMGRGISYEQYF. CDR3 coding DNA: TGTGCCAGCAGAATGGGAAGGGGTATTTCCTACGAGCAGTACTTC.

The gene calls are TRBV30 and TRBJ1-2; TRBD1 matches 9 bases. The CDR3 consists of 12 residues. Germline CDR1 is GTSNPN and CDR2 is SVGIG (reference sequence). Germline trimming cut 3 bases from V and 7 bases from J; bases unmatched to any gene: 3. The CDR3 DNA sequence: TGTGCCTGGAGGGGACAGGGCGGTGGCTACACCTTC. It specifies CAWRGQGGGYTF.

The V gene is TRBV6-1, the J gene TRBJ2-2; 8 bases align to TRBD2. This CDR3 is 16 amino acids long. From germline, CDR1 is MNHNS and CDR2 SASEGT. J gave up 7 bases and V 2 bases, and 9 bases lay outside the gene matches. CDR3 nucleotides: TGTGCCAGCAGTGAAACCAGCGGGGGCGTTGTCGGGGAGCTGTTTTTT. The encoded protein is CASSETSGGVVGELFF.

CDR3 DNA sequence: TGTGCCAGCAGTTACGATGGTGCCCTCTCTGGAAACACCATATATTTT. Encoded protein: CASSYDGALSGNTIYF. The chain joins TRBV6-5 to TRBJ1-3; D unresolved. The V end lost 2 bases, the J end lost 0 bases, and 11 bases lay between the germline ends. The CDR3 is 16 amino acids. CDR1 is MNHEY and CDR2 is SVGAGI in the germline V gene.

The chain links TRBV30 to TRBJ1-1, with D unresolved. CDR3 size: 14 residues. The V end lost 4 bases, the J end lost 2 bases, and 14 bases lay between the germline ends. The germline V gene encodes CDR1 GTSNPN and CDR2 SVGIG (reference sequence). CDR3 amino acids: CAWNGETRNTEAFF. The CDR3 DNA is TGTGCCTGGAACGGGGAGACGAGAAACACTGAAGCTTTCTTT.

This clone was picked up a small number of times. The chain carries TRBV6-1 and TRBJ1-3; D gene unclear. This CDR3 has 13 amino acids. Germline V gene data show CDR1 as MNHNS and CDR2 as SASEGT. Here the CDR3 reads CAVMALSGNTIYF. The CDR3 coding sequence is TGTGCTGTCATGGCACTCTCTGGAAACACCATATATTTT.

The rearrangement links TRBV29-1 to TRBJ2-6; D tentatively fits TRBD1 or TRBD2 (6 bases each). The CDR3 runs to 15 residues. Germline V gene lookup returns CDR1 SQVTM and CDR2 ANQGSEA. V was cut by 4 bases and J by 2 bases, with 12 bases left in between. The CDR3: CSVGGGLTGANVLTF. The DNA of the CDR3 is TGCAGCGTTGGTGGGGGGCTCACTGGGGCCAACGTCCTGACTTTC.

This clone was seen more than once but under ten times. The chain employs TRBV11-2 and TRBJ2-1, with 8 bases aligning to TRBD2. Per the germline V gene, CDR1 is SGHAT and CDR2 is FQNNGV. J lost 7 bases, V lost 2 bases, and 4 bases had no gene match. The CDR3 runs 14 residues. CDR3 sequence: CASSLYRGGNEQFF. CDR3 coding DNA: TGTGCCAGCAGCTTATACCGCGGGGGGAATGAGCAGTTCTTC. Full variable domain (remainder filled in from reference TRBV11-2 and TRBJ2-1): EAGVAQSPRYKIIEKRQSVAFWCNPISGHATLYWYQQILGQGPKLLIQFQNNGVVDDSQLPKDRFSAERLKGVDSTLKIQPAKLEDSAVYLCASSLYRGGNEQFFGPGTRLTVL.

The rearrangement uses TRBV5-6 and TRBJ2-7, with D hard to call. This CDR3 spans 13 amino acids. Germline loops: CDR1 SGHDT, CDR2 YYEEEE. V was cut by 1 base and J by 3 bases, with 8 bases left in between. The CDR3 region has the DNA TGTGCCAGCAGCTTGAGGGCCAACTACGAGCAGTACTTC. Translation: CASSLRANYEQYF.

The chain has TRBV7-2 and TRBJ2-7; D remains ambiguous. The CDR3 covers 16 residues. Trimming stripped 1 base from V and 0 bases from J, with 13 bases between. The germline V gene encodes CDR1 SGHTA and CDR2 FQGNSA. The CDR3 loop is CASSLVSDLSSYEQYF. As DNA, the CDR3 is TGTGCCAGCAGCTTAGTTTCTGACCTTAGCTCCTACGAGCAGTACTTC.

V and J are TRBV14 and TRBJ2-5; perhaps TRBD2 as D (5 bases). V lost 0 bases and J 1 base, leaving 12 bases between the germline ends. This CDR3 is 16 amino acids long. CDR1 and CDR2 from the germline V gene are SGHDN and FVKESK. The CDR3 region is CASSQERGGLQETQYF. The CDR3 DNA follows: TGTGCCAGCAGCCAAGAGCGCGGCGGGCTCCAAGAGACCCAGTACTTC.

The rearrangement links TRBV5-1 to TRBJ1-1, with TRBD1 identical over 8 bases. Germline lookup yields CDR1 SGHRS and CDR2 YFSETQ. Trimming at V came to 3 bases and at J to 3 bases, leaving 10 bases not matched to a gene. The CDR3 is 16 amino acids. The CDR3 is CASSSVDATGDTEAFF. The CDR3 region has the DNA TGCGCCAGCAGCTCTGTCGACGCGACAGGGGACACTGAAGCTTTCTTT. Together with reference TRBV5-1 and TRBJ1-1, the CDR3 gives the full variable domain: KAGVTQTPRYLIKTRGQQVTLSCSPISGHRSVSWYQQTPGQGLQFLFEYFSETQRNKGNFPGRFSGRQFSNSRSEMNVSTLELGDSALYLCASSSVDATGDTEAFFGQGTRLTVV.

Written as DNA, the CDR3 is TGTGCCAGTAGCTCGCCAGGGGGGTCTCGGTATGGCTACACCTTC. Protein sequence: CASSSPGGSRYGYTF. The V call is TRBV19, the J call TRBJ1-2, with 7 bases matching TRBD1. With V trimmed by 6 bases and J by 5 bases, 12 bases remained unmatched. CDR3 length: 15 amino acids. Germline values: CDR1 LNHDA, CDR2 SQIVND (reference sequence). The full variable domain, rest sourced from reference TRBV19 and TRBJ1-2, is DGGITQSPKYLFRKEGQNVTLSCEQNLNHDAMYWYRQDPGQGLRLIYYSQIVNDFQKGDIAEGYSVSREKKESFPLTVTSAQKNPTAFYLCASSSPGGSRYGYTFGSGTRLTVV.

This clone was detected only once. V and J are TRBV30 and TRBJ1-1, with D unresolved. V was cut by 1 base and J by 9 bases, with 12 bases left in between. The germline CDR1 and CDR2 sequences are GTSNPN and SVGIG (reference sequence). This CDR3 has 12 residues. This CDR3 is CAWSDLGSQAFF. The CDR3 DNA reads TGTGCCTGGAGTGACTTGGGCTCTCAAGCTTTCTTT. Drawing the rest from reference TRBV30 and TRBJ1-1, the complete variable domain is SQTIHQWPATLVQPVGSPLSLECTVEGTSNPNLYWYRQAAGRGLQLLFYSVGIGQISSEVPQNLSASRPQDRQFILSSKKLLLSDSGFYLCAWSDLGSQAFFGQGTRLTVV.

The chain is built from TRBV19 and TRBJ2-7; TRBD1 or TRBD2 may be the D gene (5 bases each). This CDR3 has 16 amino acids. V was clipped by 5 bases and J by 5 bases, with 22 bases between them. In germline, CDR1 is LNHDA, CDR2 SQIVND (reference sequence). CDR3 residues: CASSGSWGRSNHEQYF. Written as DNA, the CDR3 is TGTGCCAGTAGTGGATCGTGGGGACGTTCTAACCACGAGCAGTACTTC.

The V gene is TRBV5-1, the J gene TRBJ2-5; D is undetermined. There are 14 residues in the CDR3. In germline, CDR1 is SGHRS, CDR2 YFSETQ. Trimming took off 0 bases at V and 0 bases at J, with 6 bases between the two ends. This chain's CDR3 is CASSLGVNQETQYF. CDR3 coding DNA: TGCGCCAGCAGCTTGGGAGTAAACCAAGAGACCCAGTACTTC.